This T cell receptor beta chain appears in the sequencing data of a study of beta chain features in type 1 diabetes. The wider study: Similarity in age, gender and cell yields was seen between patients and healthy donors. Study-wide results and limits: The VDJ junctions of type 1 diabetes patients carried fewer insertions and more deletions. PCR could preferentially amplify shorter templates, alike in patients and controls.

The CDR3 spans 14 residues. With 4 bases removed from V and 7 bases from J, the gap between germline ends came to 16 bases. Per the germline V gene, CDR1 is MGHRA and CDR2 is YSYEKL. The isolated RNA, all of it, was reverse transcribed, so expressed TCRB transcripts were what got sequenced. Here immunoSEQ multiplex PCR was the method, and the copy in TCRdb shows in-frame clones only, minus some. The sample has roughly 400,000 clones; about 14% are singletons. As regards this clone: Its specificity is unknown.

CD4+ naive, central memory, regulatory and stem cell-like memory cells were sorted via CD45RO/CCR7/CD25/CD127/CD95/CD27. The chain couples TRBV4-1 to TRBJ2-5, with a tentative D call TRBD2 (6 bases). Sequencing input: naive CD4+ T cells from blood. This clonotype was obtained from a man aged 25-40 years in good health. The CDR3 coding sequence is TGCGCCAGCAGCCGACAAGCGGGCGTTGGGACCCAGTACTTC. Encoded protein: CASSRQAGVGTQYF.